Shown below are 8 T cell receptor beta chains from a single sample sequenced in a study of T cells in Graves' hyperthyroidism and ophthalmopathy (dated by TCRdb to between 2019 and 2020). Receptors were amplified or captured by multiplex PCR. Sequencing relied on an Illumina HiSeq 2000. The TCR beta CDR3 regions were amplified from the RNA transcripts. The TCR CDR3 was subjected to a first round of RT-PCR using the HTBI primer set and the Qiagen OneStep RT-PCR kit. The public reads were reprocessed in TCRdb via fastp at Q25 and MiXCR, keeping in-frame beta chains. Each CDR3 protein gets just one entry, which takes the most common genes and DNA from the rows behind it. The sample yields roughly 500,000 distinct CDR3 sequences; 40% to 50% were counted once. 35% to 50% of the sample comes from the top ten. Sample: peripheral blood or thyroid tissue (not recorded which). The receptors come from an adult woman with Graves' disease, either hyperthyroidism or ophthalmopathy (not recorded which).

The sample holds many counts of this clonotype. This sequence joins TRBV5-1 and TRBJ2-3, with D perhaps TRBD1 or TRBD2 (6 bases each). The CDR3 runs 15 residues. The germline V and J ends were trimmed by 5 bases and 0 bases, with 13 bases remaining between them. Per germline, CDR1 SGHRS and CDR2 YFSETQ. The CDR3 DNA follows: TGCGCCAGCAGAACGGAGGGACACAGCACAGATACGCAGTATTTT. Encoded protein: CASRTEGHSTDTQYF.

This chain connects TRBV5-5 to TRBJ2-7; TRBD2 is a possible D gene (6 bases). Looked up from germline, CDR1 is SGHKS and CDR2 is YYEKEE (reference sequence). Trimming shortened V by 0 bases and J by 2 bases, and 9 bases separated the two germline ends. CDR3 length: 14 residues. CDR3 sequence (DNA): TGTGCCAGCAGCTTGGGGAGGGACCCCTACGAGCAGTACTTC. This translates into CASSLGRDPYEQYF.

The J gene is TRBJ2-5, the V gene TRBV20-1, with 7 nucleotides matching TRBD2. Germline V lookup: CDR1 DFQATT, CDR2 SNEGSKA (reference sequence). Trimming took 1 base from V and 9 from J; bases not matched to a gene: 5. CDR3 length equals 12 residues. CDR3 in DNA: TGCAGTGCTAGAGTAGCAGGGAGGGCCCAGTACTTC. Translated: CSARVAGRAQYF.

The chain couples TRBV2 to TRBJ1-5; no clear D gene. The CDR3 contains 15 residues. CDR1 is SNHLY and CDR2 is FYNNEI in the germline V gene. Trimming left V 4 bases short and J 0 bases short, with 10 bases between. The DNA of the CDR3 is TGTGCCAGCAGTGGCGGGCTCTATAGCAATCAGCCCCAGCATTTT. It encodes CASSGGLYSNQPQHF.

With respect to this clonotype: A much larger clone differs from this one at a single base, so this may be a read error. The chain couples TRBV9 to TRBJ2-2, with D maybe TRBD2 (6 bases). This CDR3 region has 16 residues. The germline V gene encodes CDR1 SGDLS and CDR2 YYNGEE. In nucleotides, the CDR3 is TGTGCCAGCAGCGTAGGGGGAGGCTTGAACACCGGGGAGCCGTTTTTT. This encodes CASSVGGGLNTGEPFF.

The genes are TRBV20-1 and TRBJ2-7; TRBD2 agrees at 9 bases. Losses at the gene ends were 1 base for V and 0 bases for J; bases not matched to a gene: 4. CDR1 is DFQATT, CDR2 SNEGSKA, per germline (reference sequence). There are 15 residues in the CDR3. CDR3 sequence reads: CSARGAAGGSYEQYF. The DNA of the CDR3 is TGCAGTGCTAGAGGCGCAGCGGGAGGCTCCTACGAGCAGTACTTC.

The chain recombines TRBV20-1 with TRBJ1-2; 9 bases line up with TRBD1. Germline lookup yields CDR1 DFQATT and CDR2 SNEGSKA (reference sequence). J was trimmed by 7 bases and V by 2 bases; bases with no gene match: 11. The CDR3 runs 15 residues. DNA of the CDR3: TGCAGTGCTAGACCAAGGACAGGGGATAAAGGTGGCTACACCTTC. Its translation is CSARPRTGDKGGYTF.

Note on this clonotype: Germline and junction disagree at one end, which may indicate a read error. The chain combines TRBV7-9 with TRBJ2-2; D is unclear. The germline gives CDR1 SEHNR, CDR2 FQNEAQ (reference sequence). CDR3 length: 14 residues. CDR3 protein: CASSLGRNRGELFF. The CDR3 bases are TGCGCCAGCAGCTTGGGCAGGAATCGCGGGGAGCTGTTTTTT.